This T cell receptor (beta chain) was identified during a study of blood T cell repertoires in COVID-19. Study at large: From the United States, Italy and Spain came samples of acute and convalescent COVID-19. From T cells, B-cell-depleted T cells, or PBMCs came the material, which was cDNA or gDNA.

Clinical history as reported by participants underpinned cohort assignment. J gave up 13 bases and V 1 base, and 11 bases lay outside the gene matches. This CDR3 is 14 amino acids long. The germline CDR1 and CDR2 sequences are MNHEY and SMNVEV (reference sequence). Profiling relied on immunoSEQ multiplex PCR, and the TCRdb table lists in-frame clones only, not all of them. The table has a few hundred thousand clones, over 80% seen once; the top ten hold less than 6%. This chain joins TRBV27 and TRBJ1-2, with 8 bases aligning to TRBD1. Sequencing used PBMCs or T cells enriched from blood (not recorded which). This sequence originates from a woman aged 45-60 years who had recovered from COVID-19. The chain's CDR3 is CASSLLEAGGGFTF. The CDR3 coding sequence is TGTGCCAGCAGTTTATTGGAGGCAGGGGGCGGGTTCACCTTC.